These T cell receptor beta chains were read from a single sample in a study of cytomegalovirus exposure and HLA in healthy donors. Libraries were prepared by immunoSEQ multiplex PCR; TCRdb keeps only in-frame clonotypes and omits some of them. In the table there are nearly 80,000 clones, approximately 93% of which are singletons. Source material: PBMCs. The receptor set was obtained from a woman aged 30 to 39 in good health and CMV-seronegative. The CDR3 runs from the conserved cysteine through the conserved F or W. A D gene is named only where the DNA matches it firmly. Expanded clones get a size class; other rows say once, few or many, or leave the size out.

d_call: NA; j_call: TRBJ1-6; v_call: TRBV18; clone_size: NA; cdr3_aa: CASSPPGTTNSPLHF; cdr3_nt: TGTGCCAGCTCACCACCCGGGACAACTAATTCACCCCTCCACTTT
d_call: TRBD1; j_call: TRBJ2-1; v_call: TRBV6-1; clone_size: once; cdr3_aa: CASSERDRSMRQFF; cdr3_nt: TGTGCCAGCAGTGAACGGGACAGGTCAATGAGGCAGTTCTTC
d_call: NA; j_call: TRBJ1-3; v_call: TRBV2; clone_size: NA; cdr3_aa: CASRPQASGNTIYF; cdr3_nt: TGTGCCAGCAGACCCCAGGCTTCTGGAAACACCATATATTTT
d_call: NA; j_call: TRBJ1-1; v_call: TRBV6-1; clone_size: NA; cdr3_aa: CASSATGLVTEAFF; cdr3_nt: TGTGCCAGCAGTGCAACAGGGTTGGTCACTGAAGCTTTCTTT
d_call: TRBD2; j_call: TRBJ2-3; v_call: TRBV29-1; clone_size: NA; cdr3_aa: CSVVSSGSMPDTQYF; cdr3_nt: TGCAGCGTTGTAAGCAGCGGGAGTATGCCAGATACGCAGTATTTT
d_call: NA; j_call: TRBJ2-2; v_call: TRBV5-1; clone_size: NA; cdr3_aa: CASSLAQGNTGELFF; cdr3_nt: TGCGCCAGCAGCTTGGCACAGGGGAACACCGGGGAGCTGTTTTTT
d_call: TRBD2; j_call: TRBJ2-7; v_call: TRBV7-9; clone_size: NA; cdr3_aa: CASSLGGRGRLEYF; cdr3_nt: TGTGCCAGCAGCTTAGGGGGGAGGGGACGCCTCGAGTACTTC
d_call: NA; j_call: TRBJ1-1; v_call: TRBV7-2; clone_size: NA; cdr3_aa: CASSLYRQNTEAFF; cdr3_nt: TGTGCCAGCAGCTTATACCGACAGAACACTGAAGCTTTCTTT
d_call: NA; j_call: TRBJ2-7; v_call: TRBV9; clone_size: NA; cdr3_aa: CASSPRPGESREQYF; cdr3_nt: TGTGCCAGCAGCCCCCGGCCGGGGGAGTCTAGAGAGCAGTACTTC
d_call: NA; j_call: TRBJ1-1; v_call: TRBV7-9; clone_size: NA; cdr3_aa: CASTPGVNTEAFF; cdr3_nt: TGTGCCAGCACCCCCGGGGTGAACACTGAAGCTTTCTTT
d_call: NA; j_call: TRBJ1-1; v_call: TRBV25-1; clone_size: NA; cdr3_aa: CASRGGAFLNTEAFF; cdr3_nt: TGTGCCAGCAGGGGGGGGGCATTTTTAAACACTGAAGCTTTCTTT
d_call: TRBD2; j_call: TRBJ2-7; v_call: TRBV11-2; clone_size: NA; cdr3_aa: CASTRGGAYEQYF; cdr3_nt: TGTGCCAGCACCCGCGGGGGGGCCTACGAGCAGTACTTC
d_call: NA; j_call: TRBJ1-4; v_call: TRBV6-5; clone_size: NA; cdr3_aa: CASRNRAQNNEKLFF; cdr3_nt: TGTGCCAGCAGAAACCGCGCACAGAATAATGAAAAACTGTTTTTT
d_call: TRBD1; j_call: TRBJ2-7; v_call: TRBV6-6; clone_size: NA; cdr3_aa: CASSSARDRVHEQYF; cdr3_nt: TGTGCCAGCAGCTCCGCCCGGGACAGGGTCCACGAGCAGTACTTC
d_call: NA; j_call: TRBJ2-3; v_call: TRBV6-4; clone_size: NA; cdr3_aa: CASSDLRDTTSTDTQYF; cdr3_nt: TGTGCCAGCAGTGACCTCCGGGACACAACTAGCACAGATACGCAGTATTTT
d_call: NA; j_call: TRBJ1-1; v_call: TRBV7-3; clone_size: NA; cdr3_aa: CASSLLGRGRKNTEAFF; cdr3_nt: TGTGCCAGCAGCTTATTGGGGCGGGGGAGGAAGAACACTGAAGCTTTCTTT
d_call: TRBD1; j_call: TRBJ2-2; v_call: TRBV9; clone_size: many; cdr3_aa: CASSVGRTGVTGELFF; cdr3_nt: TGTGCCAGCAGCGTAGGCCGGACAGGCGTCACCGGGGAGCTGTTTTTT
d_call: NA; j_call: TRBJ1-1; v_call: TRBV6-5; clone_size: NA; cdr3_aa: CASSSYSTREAFF; cdr3_nt: TGTGCCAGCAGTTCGTACAGTACGCGTGAAGCTTTCTTT
d_call: NA; j_call: TRBJ1-1; v_call: TRBV28; clone_size: NA; cdr3_aa: CASSLSSLLGREAFF; cdr3_nt: TGTGCCAGCAGTTTATCCAGTTTGTTGGGGCGTGAAGCTTTCTTT
d_call: TRBD1; j_call: TRBJ2-7; v_call: TRBV27; clone_size: NA; cdr3_aa: CASSSQDRYPYEQYF; cdr3_nt: TGTGCCAGCAGTTCCCAGGACAGGTACCCCTACGAGCAGTACTTC
d_call: TRBD1; j_call: TRBJ1-5; v_call: TRBV5-5; clone_size: NA; cdr3_aa: CASSLGVTGGQPQHF; cdr3_nt: TGTGCCAGCAGCTTGGGCGTGACAGGGGGTCAGCCCCAGCATTTT
d_call: NA; j_call: TRBJ2-7; v_call: TRBV1; clone_size: NA; cdr3_aa: CTSSQGTGLIYEQYF; cdr3_nt: TGCACCAGCAGCCAAGGGACAGGCCTAATCTACGAGCAGTACTTC
d_call: NA; j_call: TRBJ1-2; v_call: TRBV5-1; clone_size: NA; cdr3_aa: CASSIGVGYTF; cdr3_nt: TGCGCCAGCAGCATAGGGGTTGGCTACACCTTC
d_call: TRBD2; j_call: TRBJ2-1; v_call: TRBV5-1; clone_size: few; cdr3_aa: CASSRLAGARGEQFF; cdr3_nt: TGCGCCAGCAGCCGACTAGCGGGGGCCAGGGGGGAGCAGTTCTTC
d_call: TRBD1; j_call: TRBJ2-7; v_call: TRBV9; clone_size: NA; cdr3_aa: CASSPPGTGDYEQYF; cdr3_nt: TGTGCCAGCAGCCCTCCGGGGACAGGTGACTACGAGCAGTACTTC
d_call: NA; j_call: TRBJ2-5; v_call: TRBV19; clone_size: once; cdr3_aa: CASSAVYRGETQYF; cdr3_nt: TGTGCCAGTAGTGCGGTCTATCGCGGGGAGACCCAGTACTTC
d_call: TRBD1; j_call: TRBJ2-7; v_call: TRBV7-2; clone_size: NA; cdr3_aa: CASSSRTGAGYEQYF; cdr3_nt: TGTGCCAGCAGCTCTCGGACAGGGGCGGGTTACGAGCAGTACTTC
d_call: NA; j_call: TRBJ2-7; v_call: TRBV5-1; clone_size: once; cdr3_aa: CASSYSSGLSYEQYF; cdr3_nt: TGCGCCAGCAGTTATTCGAGCGGGTTATCCTACGAGCAGTACTTC
d_call: TRBD1; j_call: TRBJ1-2; v_call: TRBV5-5; clone_size: NA; cdr3_aa: CASSLLGQGADGYTF; cdr3_nt: TGTGCCAGCAGCTTATTGGGACAGGGAGCGGATGGCTACACCTTC
d_call: TRBD2; j_call: TRBJ2-1; v_call: TRBV30; clone_size: NA; cdr3_aa: CACARLAGSYNEQFF; cdr3_nt: TGTGCCTGTGCGAGACTAGCGGGTTCCTACAATGAGCAGTTCTTC
d_call: TRBD2; j_call: TRBJ2-7; v_call: TRBV30; clone_size: NA; cdr3_aa: CAWNNGGASGISYEQYF; cdr3_nt: TGTGCCTGGAACAACGGAGGGGCTAGCGGAATTTCCTACGAGCAGTACTTC
d_call: NA; j_call: TRBJ2-5; v_call: TRBV6-5; clone_size: few; cdr3_aa: CASSGTQETQYF; cdr3_nt: TGTGCCAGCAGTGGGACACAAGAGACCCAGTACTTC
d_call: NA; j_call: TRBJ1-2; v_call: TRBV5-1; clone_size: NA; cdr3_aa: CASSLRSSEGYGYTF; cdr3_nt: TGCGCCAGCAGCTTGAGATCTAGTGAGGGCTATGGCTACACCTTC
d_call: NA; j_call: TRBJ1-1; v_call: TRBV15; clone_size: NA; cdr3_aa: CATSRELRRTEAFF; cdr3_nt: TGTGCCACCAGCAGAGAGTTAAGGCGGACTGAAGCTTTCTTT
d_call: NA; j_call: TRBJ1-1; v_call: TRBV5-1; clone_size: NA; cdr3_aa: CASSLGNTQNTEAFF; cdr3_nt: TGCGCCAGCAGCCTGGGTAACACACAGAACACTGAAGCTTTCTTT
d_call: NA; j_call: TRBJ2-1; v_call: TRBV12-5; clone_size: NA; cdr3_aa: CASGRGGPYNEQFF; cdr3_nt: TGTGCTAGTGGACGAGGAGGCCCCTACAATGAGCAGTTCTTC
d_call: NA; j_call: TRBJ1-4; v_call: TRBV5-6; clone_size: NA; cdr3_aa: CASSFRATNEKLFF; cdr3_nt: TGTGCCAGCAGCTTCCGTGCAACTAATGAAAAACTGTTTTTT
d_call: NA; j_call: TRBJ2-7; v_call: TRBV19; clone_size: NA; cdr3_aa: CASSLAESYEQYF; cdr3_nt: TGTGCCAGTAGTTTGGCTGAATCCTACGAGCAGTACTTC
d_call: TRBD1; j_call: TRBJ1-5; v_call: TRBV2; clone_size: NA; cdr3_aa: CASSMLQGATQPQHF; cdr3_nt: TGTGCCAGCAGTATGTTACAGGGGGCAACTCAGCCCCAGCATTTT
d_call: NA; j_call: TRBJ2-1; v_call: TRBV21-1; clone_size: NA; cdr3_aa: CASSKTLRGGKEQFF; cdr3_nt: TGTGCCAGCAGCAAGACCCTCCGGGGGGGCAAAGAGCAGTTCTTC
d_call: TRBD2; j_call: TRBJ2-3; v_call: TRBV5-5; clone_size: NA; cdr3_aa: CASSPLGLAEGDTQYF; cdr3_nt: TGTGCCAGCAGCCCCTTGGGACTAGCGGAGGGGGATACGCAGTATTTT
d_call: NA; j_call: TRBJ1-4; v_call: TRBV19; clone_size: NA; cdr3_aa: CASRSLATNEKLFF; cdr3_nt: TGTGCCAGTAGGAGTCTGGCAACTAATGAAAAACTGTTTTTT
d_call: NA; j_call: TRBJ1-2; v_call: TRBV15; clone_size: NA; cdr3_aa: CATSRDTVPGYTF; cdr3_nt: TGTGCCACCAGCAGAGATACAGTTCCCGGCTACACCTTC
d_call: NA; j_call: TRBJ1-1; v_call: TRBV6-6; clone_size: NA; cdr3_aa: CASREGAAFF; cdr3_nt: TGTGCCAGCAGGGAGGGCGCAGCTTTCTTT
d_call: TRBD2; j_call: TRBJ2-1; v_call: TRBV5-4; clone_size: NA; cdr3_aa: CASSSRTRSTYNEQFF; cdr3_nt: TGTGCCAGCAGCTCTCGGACTAGAAGTACCTACAATGAGCAGTTCTTC
d_call: NA; j_call: TRBJ2-5; v_call: TRBV1; clone_size: NA; cdr3_aa: CTSSQCFLAWVQETQYF; cdr3_nt: TGCACCAGCAGCCAATGTTTTCTAGCGTGGGTGCAAGAGACCCAGTACTTC
d_call: TRBD1; j_call: TRBJ1-1; v_call: TRBV19; clone_size: NA; cdr3_aa: CASSPGTGRTEAFF; cdr3_nt: TGTGCCAGTAGCCCCGGGACAGGGCGCACTGAAGCTTTCTTT
d_call: NA; j_call: TRBJ1-1; v_call: TRBV9; clone_size: NA; cdr3_aa: CASSVAGQMNTEAFF; cdr3_nt: TGTGCCAGCAGCGTAGCCGGACAGATGAACACTGAAGCTTTCTTT
d_call: NA; j_call: TRBJ1-4; v_call: TRBV4-2; clone_size: NA; cdr3_aa: CASSQDRGTNEKLFF; cdr3_nt: TGTGCCAGCAGCCAAGATAGGGGTACTAATGAAAAACTGTTTTTT
d_call: NA; j_call: TRBJ1-5; v_call: TRBV6-4; clone_size: NA; cdr3_aa: CASSERQGFNQPQHF; cdr3_nt: TGTGCCAGCAGTGAAAGGCAGGGGTTTAACCAGCCCCAGCATTTT
d_call: NA; j_call: TRBJ2-1; v_call: TRBV7-2; clone_size: NA; cdr3_aa: CASSPNPRGEQFF; cdr3_nt: TGTGCCAGCAGCCCAAACCCGCGGGGAGAGCAGTTCTTC
d_call: TRBD2; j_call: TRBJ2-3; v_call: TRBV6-6; clone_size: NA; cdr3_aa: CASSYRAGGSTDTQYF; cdr3_nt: TGTGCCAGCAGTTACCGAGCGGGGGGAAGCACAGATACGCAGTATTTT
d_call: NA; j_call: TRBJ2-1; v_call: TRBV27; clone_size: NA; cdr3_aa: CASSLRAYNEQFF; cdr3_nt: TGTGCCAGCAGTTTGAGGGCCTACAATGAGCAGTTCTTC
d_call: NA; j_call: TRBJ1-2; v_call: TRBV7-8; clone_size: NA; cdr3_aa: CASSLEGISNYGYTF; cdr3_nt: TGTGCCAGCAGCTTAGAGGGGATCTCTAACTATGGCTACACCTTC
d_call: TRBD1; j_call: TRBJ2-1; v_call: TRBV5-1; clone_size: NA; cdr3_aa: CASSYTRQGRYNEQFF; cdr3_nt: TGCGCCAGCAGTTATACCAGACAGGGAAGATACAATGAGCAGTTCTTC